Listed below are T cell receptor beta chains from one sample, sequenced in a study of blood T cell repertoires in COVID-19. Libraries were prepared by immunoSEQ multiplex PCR; TCRdb keeps only in-frame clonotypes and omits some of them. Among about 130,000 clones listed, approximately 77% were seen once. Sequences were obtained from peripheral blood. The receptors were gathered from an elderly man with acute or convalescent COVID-19. Both conserved end residues are trimmed from each CDR3. Fields, in order: clone size, V gene, J gene, CDR3 protein. Clone size is given for some rows only: seen once, a few or many times, or a class if the clone is expanded.

abundance: .
v_gene: TRBV18
j_gene: TRBJ2-2
CDR3aa: ASSPRAGELF

abundance: few
v_gene: TRBV6-6
j_gene: TRBJ1-5
CDR3aa: ASSYPRTLQYQPQH

abundance: .
v_gene: TRBV16
j_gene: TRBJ2-5
CDR3aa: ASSQTGIGTQY

abundance: .
v_gene: TRBV5-1
j_gene: TRBJ2-5
CDR3aa: ASSLGRGGETQY

abundance: once
v_gene: TRBV6-6
j_gene: TRBJ1-1
CDR3aa: ASSYSIDRGPTEAF

abundance: .
v_gene: TRBV19
j_gene: TRBJ1-5
CDR3aa: ASSIDYNDLGRRLNQPQH

abundance: .
v_gene: TRBV5-4
j_gene: TRBJ2-7
CDR3aa: ASSLAGGAYEQY

abundance: .
v_gene: TRBV6-6
j_gene: TRBJ1-2
CDR3aa: ASSHRNRWDRGNTHRYGYT

abundance: .
v_gene: TRBV5-4
j_gene: TRBJ2-5
CDR3aa: ASSPGRLGETQY

abundance: .
v_gene: TRBV6-1
j_gene: TRBJ2-7
CDR3aa: ASSELNRPYEQY

abundance: .
v_gene: TRBV19
j_gene: TRBJ2-1
CDR3aa: ASSRGGGNYNEQF

abundance: .
v_gene: TRBV7-2
j_gene: TRBJ2-7
CDR3aa: ASSPSTLLAGGRSYEQY

abundance: .
v_gene: TRBV12-3/TRBV12-4
j_gene: TRBJ2-7
CDR3aa: ASSRTPTYEQY

abundance: .
v_gene: TRBV5-5
j_gene: TRBJ1-2
CDR3aa: ASDGAGLYGYT

abundance: .
v_gene: TRBV4-1
j_gene: TRBJ2-3
CDR3aa: ASSRGTGAASTDTQY

abundance: .
v_gene: TRBV4-1
j_gene: TRBJ2-3
CDR3aa: ASSLQGKLTDTQY

abundance: .
v_gene: TRBV28
j_gene: TRBJ2-1
CDR3aa: ASSLLQGEQF

abundance: once
v_gene: TRBV5-1
j_gene: TRBJ1-4
CDR3aa: ASSSGQGDEKLF

abundance: .
v_gene: TRBV12-5
j_gene: TRBJ2-3
CDR3aa: ASGLGVGTQY

abundance: .
v_gene: TRBV29-1
j_gene: TRBJ2-7
CDR3aa: SVEDFEGQTGRYEQY

abundance: many
v_gene: TRBV20-1
j_gene: TRBJ2-3
CDR3aa: SASTSGGQDTQY

abundance: .
v_gene: TRBV20-1
j_gene: TRBJ1-2
CDR3aa: SARYSYGYT

abundance: .
v_gene: TRBV2
j_gene: TRBJ1-5
CDR3aa: ASSVTGAGEPQH

abundance: .
v_gene: TRBV27
j_gene: TRBJ2-3
CDR3aa: ASSRLAGGPGTQY

abundance: .
v_gene: TRBV27
j_gene: TRBJ2-4
CDR3aa: ASSPSGGTNIQY

abundance: .
v_gene: TRBV18
j_gene: TRBJ2-2
CDR3aa: ASSPFPGGSTGELF

abundance: .
v_gene: TRBV6-5
j_gene: TRBJ1-5
CDR3aa: ASSRTDSNQPQH

abundance: .
v_gene: TRBV14
j_gene: TRBJ2-1
CDR3aa: ASSRTSGGFNEQF

abundance: .
v_gene: TRBV5-1
j_gene: TRBJ1-2
CDR3aa: ASSLDIISGNYGYT

abundance: few
v_gene: TRBV6-5
j_gene: TRBJ1-1
CDR3aa: ASRSEQGTEAF

abundance: .
v_gene: TRBV19
j_gene: TRBJ1-2
CDR3aa: ASSALTAVYGYT

abundance: .
v_gene: TRBV4-3
j_gene: TRBJ1-1
CDR3aa: ASSQDGGGTEAF

abundance: .
v_gene: TRBV5-6
j_gene: TRBJ2-1
CDR3aa: ASSSTGGQF

abundance: .
v_gene: TRBV3-1/TRBV3-2
j_gene: TRBJ2-3
CDR3aa: ASSPGLDTDTQY

abundance: .
v_gene: TRBV6-5
j_gene: TRBJ2-1
CDR3aa: ASSYWSGGEQF

abundance: .
v_gene: TRBV9
j_gene: TRBJ1-4
CDR3aa: ASSLLGGTNEKLF

abundance: once
v_gene: TRBV6-6
j_gene: TRBJ1-2
CDR3aa: ASVGLEDGYT

abundance: .
v_gene: TRBV5-1
j_gene: TRBJ1-1
CDR3aa: ASSLDTPGLGAF

abundance: .
v_gene: TRBV6-5
j_gene: TRBJ1-1
CDR3aa: ASRLRRGETEAF

abundance: .
v_gene: TRBV5-4
j_gene: TRBJ1-2
CDR3aa: ASNRRDRVNYGYT

abundance: few
v_gene: TRBV20-1
j_gene: TRBJ2-3
CDR3aa: SASFGGADTQY

abundance: .
v_gene: TRBV5-1
j_gene: TRBJ2-7
CDR3aa: ASSFSSVSSYEQY

abundance: .
v_gene: TRBV29-1
j_gene: TRBJ2-3
CDR3aa: SVVVAADTQY

abundance: .
v_gene: TRBV7-9
j_gene: TRBJ2-7
CDR3aa: ASSLGGGADEQY

abundance: .
v_gene: TRBV5-4
j_gene: TRBJ1-6
CDR3aa: ASSLGQGDSPLH

abundance: few
v_gene: TRBV19
j_gene: TRBJ1-2
CDR3aa: ASSVPGISYT

abundance: once
v_gene: TRBV10-3
j_gene: TRBJ2-3
CDR3aa: ASAFPGSTDTQY

abundance: .
v_gene: TRBV12-3/TRBV12-4
j_gene: TRBJ1-5
CDR3aa: ASSFGADQPQH

abundance: .
v_gene: TRBV12-3/TRBV12-4
j_gene: TRBJ2-7
CDR3aa: ASSRDSSYEQY

abundance: .
v_gene: TRBV10-3
j_gene: TRBJ2-5
CDR3aa: AISERGETQY

abundance: .
v_gene: TRBV5-5
j_gene: TRBJ2-1
CDR3aa: ASSLAGEASGGYNEQF

abundance: .
v_gene: TRBV3-1/TRBV3-2
j_gene: TRBJ1-6
CDR3aa: ASGQESSPLH

abundance: .
v_gene: TRBV7-2
j_gene: TRBJ2-2
CDR3aa: ASSQRGTANTGELF